This entry is about one T cell receptor beta chain. The antigen remains undetermined. In the study's own analysis: Junction-only sequences without quality scores were provided by ImmunoSEQ, so filtering was different. The repertoire was sequenced with immunoSEQ multiplex PCR; TCRdb's copy has only in-frame clones and lacks some. V and J calls plus clone size are reproduced from that table; the DNA served to infer D and trimming. Of 2 million to 3 million clones in the sample, 85% to 95% are singletons; the top ten hold 0.13% to 0.15%. The record originates from a study of shared clonotypes between healthy human individuals. Study-level findings and limits: Generation of non-shared clonotypes was less probable than generation of clonotypes shared by all four donors.

This CDR3 contains 14 residues. V was cut by 2 bases and J by 5 bases, with 12 bases left in between. Looked up from germline, CDR1 is MNHEY and CDR2 is SVGAGI. The rearrangement uses TRBV6-5 and TRBJ1-1; D not certain. The receptor's source is a man aged 18 to 29 in good health. Sequencing was carried out using naive CD4+ T cells sorted from blood. As to subset: CD45RA+ positively selected. The CDR3 loop is CASSYLSAETEAFF. CDR3 in DNA: TGTGCCAGCAGTTACCTTTCGGCGGAGACTGAAGCTTTCTTT.